This record covers a single T cell receptor (beta chain). Method: immunoSEQ multiplex PCR; TCRdb's copy keeps in-frame clones and lacks some. Of some 290,000 clones listed, roughly 83% were seen once; the top ten hold roughly 4.6%. Germline CDR1 reads SGDLS; CDR2 reads YYNGEE. CDR3 length: 13 residues. The data stem from a study of blood T cell repertoires in COVID-19. The sample taken for sequencing was peripheral blood. The sequence derives from a man aged 55 to 70 who had recovered from COVID-19. The chain carries TRBV9 and TRBJ1-1, with no clear D. This CDR3 is CASARGGNTEAFF. The CDR3 DNA sequence: TGTGCTTCCGCTCGGGGTGGGAACACTGAAGCTTTCTTT.